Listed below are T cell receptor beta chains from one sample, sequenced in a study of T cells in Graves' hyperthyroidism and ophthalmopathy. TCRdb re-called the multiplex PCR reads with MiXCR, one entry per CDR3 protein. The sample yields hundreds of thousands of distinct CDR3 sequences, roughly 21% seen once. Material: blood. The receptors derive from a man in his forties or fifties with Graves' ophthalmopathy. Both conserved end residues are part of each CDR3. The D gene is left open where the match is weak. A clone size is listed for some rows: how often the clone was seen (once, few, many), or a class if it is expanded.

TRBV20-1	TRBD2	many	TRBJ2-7	CSAGRGLAGSYEQYF	TGCAGTGCTGGCCGGGGACTAGCGGGTTCCTACGAGCAGTACTTC
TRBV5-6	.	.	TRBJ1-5	CASSLGEDTPYSNQPQHF	TGTGCCAGCAGCTTGGGGGAGGATACTCCGTATAGCAATCAGCCCCAGCATTTT
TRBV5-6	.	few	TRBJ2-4	CASSSGRNRGIQYF	TGTGCCAGCAGCTCCGGACGGAACCGAGGAATTCAGTACTTC
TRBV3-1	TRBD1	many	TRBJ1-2	CASSPSATGGYGYTF	TGTGCCAGCAGCCCTTCCGCGACAGGGGGATATGGCTACACCTTC
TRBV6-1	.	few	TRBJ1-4	CASSTLSTATGEKLFF	TGTGCCAGCAGTACCCTTTCGACAGCCACGGGTGAAAAACTGTTTTTT
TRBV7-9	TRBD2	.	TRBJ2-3	CASSQALAGGADTQYF	TGTGCCAGCAGCCAAGCACTAGCGGGAGGGGCAGATACGCAGTATTTT
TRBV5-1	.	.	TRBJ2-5	CASSFGGMAQETQYF	TGCGCCAGCAGCTTTGGGGGGATGGCTCAAGAGACCCAGTACTTC
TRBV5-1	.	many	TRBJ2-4	CASSLQGDKNIQYF	TGCGCCAGCAGCTTGCAGGGTGATAAAAACATTCAGTACTTC
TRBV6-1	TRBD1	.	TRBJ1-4	CASSGTGVMANEKLFF	TGTGCCAGCAGTGGGACAGGGGTTATGGCTAATGAAAAACTGTTTTTT
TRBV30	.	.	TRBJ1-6	CAWARLSYNSPLHF	TGTGCCTGGGCTCGGCTCTCCTATAATTCACCCCTCCACTTT
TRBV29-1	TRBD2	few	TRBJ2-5	CSVDSGLGSETQYF	TGCAGCGTGGACTCGGGACTAGGTTCGGAGACCCAGTACTTC
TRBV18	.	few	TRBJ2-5	CASARDTQETQYF	TGTGCCAGCGCCCGGGACACGCAAGAGACCCAGTACTTC
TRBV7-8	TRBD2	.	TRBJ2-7	CASIPGLAKGYEQYF	TGTGCCAGCATCCCGGGACTAGCAAAGGGTTACGAGCAGTACTTC
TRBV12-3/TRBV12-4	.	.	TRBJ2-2	CASSNRDSTPGELFF	TGTGCCAGCAGCAACCGGGACTCCACGCCCGGGGAGCTGTTTTTT
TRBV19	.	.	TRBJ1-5	CASTDGGSFSNQPQHF	TGTGCCAGTACAGACGGAGGGAGTTTTAGCAATCAGCCCCAGCATTTT
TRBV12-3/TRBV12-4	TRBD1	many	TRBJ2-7	CASRRQGRSYEQYF	TGTGCCAGCAGGAGACAGGGGCGCTCCTACGAGCAGTACTTC
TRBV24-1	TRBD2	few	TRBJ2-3	CATSDFGAQGGGLAGETADTQYF	TGTGCCACCAGTGATTTCGGCGCACAGGGAGGGGGACTAGCGGGAGAGACGGCAGATACGCAGTATTTT
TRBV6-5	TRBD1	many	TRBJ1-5	CASSYSITGGQPQHF	TGTGCCAGCAGTTACTCTATAACAGGGGGTCAGCCCCAGCATTTT
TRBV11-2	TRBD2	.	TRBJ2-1	CATLRTPGAGTSYNEQFF	TGTGCCACCCTAAGGACCCCCGGAGCGGGGACTTCCTACAATGAGCAGTTCTTC
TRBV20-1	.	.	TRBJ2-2	CSPRPLIFDTGELFF	TGCAGTCCCCGGCCATTGATTTTCGACACCGGGGAGCTGTTTTTT
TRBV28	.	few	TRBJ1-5	CASRPTGITYQPQHF	TGTGCCAGCAGACCTACCGGGATTACTTATCAGCCCCAGCATTTT
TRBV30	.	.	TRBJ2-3	CAWSVRFFGQNTDTQYF	TGTGCCTGGAGTGTACGGTTTTTCGGACAGAACACAGATACGCAGTATTTT
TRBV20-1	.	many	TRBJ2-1	CSAISVMFDEQFF	TGCAGTGCCATCTCGGTTATGTTCGATGAGCAGTTCTTC
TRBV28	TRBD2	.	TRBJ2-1	CASSSNSGSSYNEQFF	TGTGCCAGCAGTTCAAATAGCGGGAGCTCCTACAATGAGCAGTTCTTC
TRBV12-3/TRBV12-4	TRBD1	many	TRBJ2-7	CASSTGSTGSYEQYF	TGTGCCAGCAGTACCGGCTCGACAGGGTCCTACGAGCAGTACTTC
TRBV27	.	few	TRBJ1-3	CASSSGSPGAGNTIYF	TGTGCCAGCAGTTCGGGGAGCCCAGGGGCTGGAAACACCATATATTTT
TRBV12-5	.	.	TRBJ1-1	CASGTLTEAFF	TGTGCTAGTGGTACACTCACTGAAGCTTTCTTT
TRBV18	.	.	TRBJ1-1	CASSLGAQNTEAFF	TGTGCCAGCTCACTTGGCGCTCAGAACACTGAAGCTTTCTTT
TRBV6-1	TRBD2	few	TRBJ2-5	CASSAGTRETQYF	TGTGCCAGCAGTGCCGGGACTAGGGAGACCCAGTACTTC
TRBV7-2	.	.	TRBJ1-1	CASSFRRQGKSAAFF	TGTGCCAGCAGCTTTAGGCGGCAGGGTAAATCGGCAGCTTTCTTT
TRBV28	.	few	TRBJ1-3	CASSFGYTIYF	TGTGCCAGCAGTTTTGGGTACACCATATATTTT
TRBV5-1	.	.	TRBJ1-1	CASSSRRDGNTEAFF	TGCGCCAGCAGCTCCCGACGGGACGGGAACACTGAAGCTTTCTTT
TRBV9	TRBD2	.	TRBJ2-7	CASSSGGAGDPYEQYF	TGTGCCAGCAGCTCCGGGGGGGCGGGAGACCCCTACGAGCAGTACTTC
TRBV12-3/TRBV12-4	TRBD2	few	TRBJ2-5	CASTQTSGGISETQYF	TGTGCCAGCACCCAGACTAGCGGGGGCATCAGCGAGACCCAGTACTTC
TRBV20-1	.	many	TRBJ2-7	CSARVVRDWSSYEQYF	TGCAGTGCTAGAGTAGTGAGGGACTGGAGCTCCTACGAGCAGTACTTC
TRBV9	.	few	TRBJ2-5	CASSVVGGGGQETQYF	TGTGCCAGCAGCGTAGTAGGGGGTGGCGGCCAAGAGACCCAGTACTTC
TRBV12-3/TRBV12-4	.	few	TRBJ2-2	CASRVRDAANTGELFF	TGTGCCAGCAGAGTCCGGGACGCAGCGAACACCGGGGAGCTGTTTTTT
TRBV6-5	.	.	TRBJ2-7	CASSSSHTSSYEQYF	TGTGCCAGCAGTTCCTCCCATACTAGCTCCTACGAGCAGTACTTC
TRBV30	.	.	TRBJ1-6	CAWSKDNSPLHF	TGTGCCTGGAGTAAAGATAATTCACCCCTCCACTTT
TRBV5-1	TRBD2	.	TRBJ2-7	CASSQTATSGRIEQYF	TGCGCCAGCAGCCAGACGGCGACTAGCGGGAGGATCGAGCAGTACTTC
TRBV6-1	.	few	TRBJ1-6	CASSSGGGTALHF	TGTGCCAGCAGTAGTGGTGGGGGTACGGCCCTCCACTTT
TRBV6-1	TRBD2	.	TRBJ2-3	CASSADSGGVDTQYF	TGTGCCAGCAGTGCGGATAGCGGGGGGGTAGATACGCAGTATTTT
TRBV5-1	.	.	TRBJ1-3	CASSHRGDSGNTIYF	TGCGCCAGCAGCCACCGGGGAGACTCTGGAAACACCATATATTTT
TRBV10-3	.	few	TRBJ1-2	CAISEWRGDLLDGYTF	TGTGCCATCAGTGAGTGGAGGGGGGACTTACTGGATGGCTACACCTTC
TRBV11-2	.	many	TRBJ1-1	CASSLIASEAFF	TGTGCCAGCAGCTTAATCGCCTCTGAAGCTTTCTTT
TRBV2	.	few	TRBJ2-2	CASSSGLYTGELFF	TGTGCCAGCAGTTCCGGACTATACACCGGGGAGCTGTTTTTT
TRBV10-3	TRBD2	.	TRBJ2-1	CAISESWTSGIRDEQFF	TGTGCCATCAGTGAATCCTGGACTAGCGGGATTCGGGATGAGCAGTTCTTC
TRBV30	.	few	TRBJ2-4	CAWSPGIIDIQYF	TGTGCCTGGAGTCCCGGGATTATAGACATTCAGTACTTC
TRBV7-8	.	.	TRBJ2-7	CASSGLQGTTYEQYF	TGTGCCAGCAGCGGCCTACAGGGGACTACCTACGAGCAGTACTTC
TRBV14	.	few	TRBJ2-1	CASSQFTHEQFF	TGTGCCAGCAGCCAATTTACACATGAGCAGTTCTTC
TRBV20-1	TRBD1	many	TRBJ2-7	CSAGGQGTYEQYF	TGCAGTGCTGGGGGACAGGGGACCTACGAGCAGTACTTC
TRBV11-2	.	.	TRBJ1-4	CASSLGGTRTAPNEKLFF	TGTGCCAGCAGCTTGGGCGGGACCAGGACAGCTCCTAATGAAAAACTGTTTTTT
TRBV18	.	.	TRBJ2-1	CASSPGAATNEQFF	TGTGCCAGCTCCCCTGGTGCGGCGACCAATGAGCAGTTCTTC